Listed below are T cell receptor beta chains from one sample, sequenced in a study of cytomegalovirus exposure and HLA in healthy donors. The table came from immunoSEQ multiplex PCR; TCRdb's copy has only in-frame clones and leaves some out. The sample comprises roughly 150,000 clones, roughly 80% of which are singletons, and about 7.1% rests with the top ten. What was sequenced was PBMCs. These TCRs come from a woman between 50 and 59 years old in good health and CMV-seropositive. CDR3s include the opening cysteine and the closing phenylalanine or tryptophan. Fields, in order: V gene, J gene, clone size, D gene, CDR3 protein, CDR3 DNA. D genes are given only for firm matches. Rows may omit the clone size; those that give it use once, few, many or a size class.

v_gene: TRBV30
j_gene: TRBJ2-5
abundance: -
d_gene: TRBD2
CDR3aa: CAWNSGGSTQYF
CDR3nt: TGTGCCTGGAATTCGGGGGGGTCGACCCAGTACTTC

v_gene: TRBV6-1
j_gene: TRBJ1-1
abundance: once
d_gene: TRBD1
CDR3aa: CASPGQGKKTEAFF
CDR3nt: TGTGCCAGCCCCGGACAGGGTAAGAAAACTGAAGCTTTCTTT

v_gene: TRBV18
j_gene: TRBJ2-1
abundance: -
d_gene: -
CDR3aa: CASSVGVTSYNEQFF
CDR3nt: TGTGCCAGCTCCGTCGGGGTCACCTCCTACAATGAGCAGTTCTTC

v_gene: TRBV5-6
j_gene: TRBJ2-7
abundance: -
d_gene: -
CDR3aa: CASSFQGSYEQYF
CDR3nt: TGTGCCAGCAGCTTTCAGGGCTCCTACGAGCAGTACTTC

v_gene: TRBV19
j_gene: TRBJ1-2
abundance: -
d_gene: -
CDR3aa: CASRATLAGAMDGYTF
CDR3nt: TGTGCCAGTAGGGCGACATTGGCAGGGGCGATGGATGGCTACACCTTC

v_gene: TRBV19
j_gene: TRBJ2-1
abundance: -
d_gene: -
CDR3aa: CASSDNEQFF
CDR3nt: TGTGCCAGTTCGGACAATGAGCAGTTCTTC

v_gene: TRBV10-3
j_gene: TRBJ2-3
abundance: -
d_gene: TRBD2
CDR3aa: CAISAGLLSGGRGTDTQYF
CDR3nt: TGTGCCATCAGTGCCGGCCTACTTAGCGGGGGACGAGGCACAGATACGCAGTATTTT

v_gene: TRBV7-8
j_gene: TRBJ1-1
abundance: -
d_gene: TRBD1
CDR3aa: CASSIRQGQSGSAFF
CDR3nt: TGTGCCAGCAGCATAAGACAGGGGCAATCAGGTTCAGCTTTCTTT

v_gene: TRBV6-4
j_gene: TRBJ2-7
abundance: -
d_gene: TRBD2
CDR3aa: CASSHPGGSFYYEQYF
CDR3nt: TGTGCCAGCAGCCACCCGGGGGGGAGTTTCTACTACGAGCAGTACTTC

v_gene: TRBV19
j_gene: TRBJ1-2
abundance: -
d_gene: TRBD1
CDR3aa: CASSLGQRNGYTF
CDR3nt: TGTGCCAGTAGCTTGGGACAGAGGAATGGCTACACCTTC

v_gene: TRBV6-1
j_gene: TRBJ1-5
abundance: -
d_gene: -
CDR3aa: CASSASSGWGGLGPQHF
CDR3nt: TGTGCCAGCAGTGCCTCCTCTGGGTGGGGGGGCCTAGGGCCCCAGCATTTT

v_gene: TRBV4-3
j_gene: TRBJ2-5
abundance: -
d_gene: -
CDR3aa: CASSQHALKYGTQYF
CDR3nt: TGCGCCAGCAGCCAACACGCGCTAAAATATGGGACCCAGTACTTC

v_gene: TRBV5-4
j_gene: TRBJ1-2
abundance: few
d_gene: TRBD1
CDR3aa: CASSGTGGFYGYTF
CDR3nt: TGTGCCAGCAGCGGGACAGGGGGCTTCTATGGCTACACCTTC

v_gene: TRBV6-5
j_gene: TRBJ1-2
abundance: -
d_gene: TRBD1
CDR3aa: CASSYRTGDPYGYTF
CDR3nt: TGTGCCAGCAGTTACCGGACAGGGGATCCCTATGGCTACACCTTC

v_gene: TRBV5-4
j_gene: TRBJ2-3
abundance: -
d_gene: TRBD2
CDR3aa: CASSPPAGGTDTQYF
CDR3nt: TGTGCCAGCAGCCCGCCGGCGGGGGGGACAGATACGCAGTATTTT

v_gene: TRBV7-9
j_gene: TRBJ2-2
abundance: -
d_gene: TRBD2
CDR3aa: CASELAGGNTGELFF
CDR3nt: TGTGCCAGCGAACTAGCGGGGGGGAACACCGGGGAGCTGTTTTTT

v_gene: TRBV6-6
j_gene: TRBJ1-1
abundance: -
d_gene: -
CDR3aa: CASRLRGRDTEAFF
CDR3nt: TGTGCCAGCAGACTCAGGGGTCGGGACACTGAAGCTTTCTTT

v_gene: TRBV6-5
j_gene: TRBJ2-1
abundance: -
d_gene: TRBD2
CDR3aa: CASSYFNSGGFEQFF
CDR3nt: TGTGCCAGCAGTTACTTTAATAGCGGGGGGTTTGAGCAGTTCTTC

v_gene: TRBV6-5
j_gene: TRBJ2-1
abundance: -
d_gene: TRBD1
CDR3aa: CASSSIQGRIGNEQFF
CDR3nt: TGTGCCAGCAGTTCAATACAGGGGAGAATAGGCAATGAGCAGTTCTTC

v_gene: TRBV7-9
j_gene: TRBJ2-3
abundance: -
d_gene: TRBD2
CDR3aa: CASSPGTSGGAFPDTQYF
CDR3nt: TGTGCCAGCAGCCCAGGGACTAGCGGGGGGGCCTTCCCAGATACGCAGTATTTT

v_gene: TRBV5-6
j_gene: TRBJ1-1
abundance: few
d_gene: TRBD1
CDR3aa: CASSRPAGGWNTEAFF
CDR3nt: TGTGCCAGCAGTCGGCCTGCAGGGGGCTGGAACACTGAAGCTTTCTTT

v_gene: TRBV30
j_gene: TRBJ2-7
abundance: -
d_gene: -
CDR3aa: CAWRGAGGLRNEQYF
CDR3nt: TGTGCCTGGAGGGGCGCGGGCGGGCTTCGTAACGAGCAGTACTTC

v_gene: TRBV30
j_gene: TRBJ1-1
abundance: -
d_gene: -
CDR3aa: CAWRGLPNTEAFF
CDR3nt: TGTGCCTGGAGAGGACTCCCGAACACTGAAGCTTTCTTT

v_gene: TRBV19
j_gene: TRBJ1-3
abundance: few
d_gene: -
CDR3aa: CASTGGGIRNTIYF
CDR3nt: TGTGCCAGTACCGGTGGCGGTATTCGAAACACCATATATTTT

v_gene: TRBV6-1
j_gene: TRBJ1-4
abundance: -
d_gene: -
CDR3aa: CASSVMAQTGNEKLFF
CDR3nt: TGTGCCAGCAGTGTCATGGCCCAGACGGGAAATGAAAAACTGTTTTTT

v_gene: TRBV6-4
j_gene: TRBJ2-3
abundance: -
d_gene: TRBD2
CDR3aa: CASSDRTSGVDTQYF
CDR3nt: TGTGCCAGCAGTGACCGGACTAGCGGGGTCGATACGCAGTATTTT

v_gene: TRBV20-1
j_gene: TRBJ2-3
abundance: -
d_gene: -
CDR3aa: CSAMPEDTQYF
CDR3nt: TGCAGTGCTATGCCGGAGGATACGCAGTATTTT

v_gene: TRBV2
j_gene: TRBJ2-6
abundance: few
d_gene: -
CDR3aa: CASSASFIPGANVLTF
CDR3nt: TGTGCCAGCAGTGCCTCTTTTATCCCTGGGGCCAACGTCCTGACTTTC

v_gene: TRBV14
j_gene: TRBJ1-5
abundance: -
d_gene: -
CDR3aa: CASRKGGTKYSNQPQHF
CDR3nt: TGTGCCAGCAGGAAGGGGGGGACAAAATATAGCAATCAGCCCCAGCATTTT